These 3 T cell receptor beta chains share one sample of origin, sequenced in a study of cytomegalovirus exposure and HLA in healthy donors. Primers for the PCR totalled 60 Vbeta and 13 Jbeta. Some clones are missing from TCRdb's copy, which holds only in-frame ones; the method was immunoSEQ multiplex PCR. The sample consists of about 110,000 clones, 71% of them appearing once. The sequenced material came from PBMCs. The receptor source for this set is a female donor in good health and CMV-seronegative.

In its sample, this clone was seen once. The CDR3 nucleotides read TGCGCCAGCAGCTCGCCGACAGGGACCACCTATGGCTACACCTTC. Protein: CASSSPTGTTYGYTF. The chain combines TRBV5-1 with TRBJ1-2, with 7 bases matching TRBD1. The germline V gene has CDR1 SGHRS and CDR2 YFSETQ. With V trimmed by 3 bases and J by 4 bases, 9 bases remained unmatched. The CDR3 runs 15 residues.

In nucleotides, the CDR3 is TGTGCCAGCAGCCCTCCAGGGGGGAGCTCCTACAATGAGCAGTTCTTC. It codes for CASSPPGGSSYNEQFF. The chain couples TRBV5-4 to TRBJ2-1; D perhaps matches TRBD1 (7 bases). V lost 4 bases and J lost 0, with 14 bases in between. This CDR3 is built from 16 residues. CDR1 is SGHNT, CDR2 YYREEE, per germline (reference sequence). The entire variable domain, with the rest obtained from reference TRBV5-4 and TRBJ2-1, is as follows: ETGVTQSPTHLIKTRGQQVTLRCSSQSGHNTVSWYQQALGQGPQFIFQYYREEENGRGNFPPRFSGLQFPNYSSELNVNALELDDSALYLCASSPPGGSSYNEQFFGPGTRLTVL.

The V call is TRBV7-2, the J call TRBJ1-2, with 7 bases fitting TRBD1. V gave up 1 base and J gave up 3 bases; unmatched junction bases: 5. Germline V gene data show CDR1 as SGHTA and CDR2 as FQGNSA. This CDR3 is built from 15 residues. The CDR3 loop is CASSLVGQVDYGYTF. As DNA, the CDR3 is TGTGCCAGCAGCTTAGTCGGACAGGTGGACTATGGCTACACCTTC.